This T cell receptor (beta chain) was sequenced for a study of T cells in Graves' hyperthyroidism and ophthalmopathy. RNA transcripts provided the source from which TCR beta CDR3 regions were amplified. The study used the HTBI primer set for a first-round RT-PCR of the TCR CDR3. TCRdb re-derived calls from the multiplex PCR reads in MiXCR, one entry per CDR3 protein. The sample records roughly 660,000 distinct CDR3 sequences, roughly a sixth being singletons. Newly diagnosed hyperthyroidism, duration under 2 months, in patients aged 18 to 65. Patients having uncontrolled infection, another autoimmune disease, pregnancy or lactation were not included. There are a few counts of this clonotype. CDR3 length: 14 amino acids. Per the germline V gene, CDR1 is LGHDT and CDR2 is YNNKEL (reference sequence). V lost 2 bases, J lost 7 bases, and 12 bases lay in between.

This receptor was identified in a man aged 50 to 60 with Graves' hyperthyroidism. The chain uses TRBV3-1 and TRBJ2-1; tentatively, D is TRBD2 (6 bases). The specimen sequenced was blood. CDR3 DNA sequence: TGTGCCAGCAGCCAATACCTAGCGCCAAATGAGCAGTTCTTC. Translated, it gives CASSQYLAPNEQFF.